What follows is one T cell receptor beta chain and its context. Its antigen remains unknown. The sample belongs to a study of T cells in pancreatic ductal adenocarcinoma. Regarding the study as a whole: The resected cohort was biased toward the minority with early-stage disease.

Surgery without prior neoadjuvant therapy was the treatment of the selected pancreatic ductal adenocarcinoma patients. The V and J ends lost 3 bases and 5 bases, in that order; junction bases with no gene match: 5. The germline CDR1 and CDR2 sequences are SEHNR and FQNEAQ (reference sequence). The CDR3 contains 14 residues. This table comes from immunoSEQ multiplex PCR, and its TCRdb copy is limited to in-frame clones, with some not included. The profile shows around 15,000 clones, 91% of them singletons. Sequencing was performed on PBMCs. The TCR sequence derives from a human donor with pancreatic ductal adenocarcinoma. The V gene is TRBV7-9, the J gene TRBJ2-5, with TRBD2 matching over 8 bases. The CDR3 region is CASSLGTREETQYF. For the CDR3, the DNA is TGTGCCAGCAGCTTGGGGACTAGGGAGGAGACCCAGTACTTC.